This T cell receptor (beta chain) was recovered during a study of T cells in localized non-small cell lung cancer. Findings and caveats of the study: Only one tumor region went through sequencing, so heterogeneity may still be there. Higher adjacent-lung clonality was associated with shorter survival.

This clone turned up a few times. What it binds is unknown. Here immunoSEQ multiplex PCR was the method, and the copy in TCRdb shows in-frame clones only, minus some. The data show about 3,700 clones, about 28% seen once. The V gene's germline CDR1 is SGHNT and CDR2 YENEEA. The V segment lost 3 bases and the J segment 0 bases; nucleotides outside the gene matches: 5. There are 15 residues in the CDR3. This chain connects TRBV11-3 to TRBJ2-7, with 7 bases identical to TRBD2. Sequencing was performed on normal lung tissue next to the tumor, taken before any cancer treatment. This TCR came from a male donor older than 55 with stage III lung adenocarcinoma. The CDR3 DNA reads TGTGCCAGCAGCTTGGGGGGGACTTACTCCTACGAGCAGTACTTC. Residues: CASSLGGTYSYEQYF. The full variable domain, in which reference TRBV11-3 and TRBJ2-7 provide the parts outside the CDR3, is EAGVVQSPRYKIIEKKQPVAFWCNPISGHNTLYWYLQNLGQGPELLIRYENEEAVDDSQLPKDRFSAERLKGVDSTLKIQPAELGDSAVYLCASSLGGTYSYEQYFGPGTRLTVT.